The 25 T cell receptor beta chains below all came from one sample that was sequenced in a study of shared clonotypes between healthy human individuals. The table came from immunoSEQ multiplex PCR; TCRdb's copy has only in-frame clones and leaves some out. The table records 2 million to 2.5 million clones, nearly 97% of them present only once. What was sequenced was naive CD4+ T cells sorted from blood. Subset defined: CD45RA+ positively selected. These receptor sequences come from a man aged 18 to 29 in good health.

This clone was detected once. J is TRBJ2-5 and V is TRBV6-1, with D perhaps matching TRBD1 or TRBD2 (5 bases each). The CDR3 has 14 residues. The V gene's germline CDR1 is MNHNS and CDR2 SASEGT. Trimming removed 5 bases at V and 2 bases at J, with 12 bases between. CDR3 sequence: CASSSGGRQETQYF. As DNA, the CDR3 is TGTGCCAGCAGTTCTGGGGGTAGACAAGAGACCCAGTACTTC.

The chain joins TRBV11-2 to TRBJ1-1; D is unclear. The CDR3 is made up of 12 amino acids. Trimming took off 3 bases at V and 4 bases at J, with 6 bases between the two ends. Looked up from germline, CDR1 is SGHAT and CDR2 is FQNNGV. The CDR3 protein is CASSFMGTEAFF. CDR3 DNA sequence: TGTGCCAGCAGCTTCATGGGCACTGAAGCTTTCTTT.

V usage is TRBV10-2 and J usage is TRBJ1-2; TRBD1 might be the D (5 bases). Per the germline V gene, CDR1 is WSHSY and CDR2 is SAAADI. V lost 7 bases and J lost 4, with 16 bases in between. The CDR3 runs 14 residues. The CDR3 sequence is CASTEIGGGYGYTF. CDR3 nucleotide sequence: TGCGCCAGCACCGAAATCGGGGGAGGCTATGGCTACACCTTC.

This clone was recorded a few times. Other DNA sequences of this sample code for an identical CDR3. The chain carries TRBV5-1 and TRBJ1-1; D is uncertain. Germline loops: CDR1 SGHRS, CDR2 YFSETQ. V was pared by 0 bases and J by 5 bases, with 2 bases between. The CDR3 length is 11 residues. The CDR3 DNA reads TGCGCCAGCAGCTTGGGTACTGAAGCTTTCTTT. Translation: CASSLGTEAFF.

V and J are TRBV30 and TRBJ2-5, with D perhaps matching TRBD2 (5 bases). Germline V CDR1 and CDR2: GTSNPN, SVGIG (reference sequence). This CDR3 spans 15 amino acids. The V end lost 0 bases, the J end lost 2 bases, and 13 bases lay between the germline ends. As DNA, the CDR3 is TGTGCCTGGAGTGTACTCGGCAGCGGTCAAGAGACCCAGTACTTC. Encoded protein: CAWSVLGSGQETQYF.

V and J are TRBV30 and TRBJ2-3, with 8 bases identical to TRBD2. Germline CDR1 and CDR2: GTSNPN and SVGIG (reference sequence). The CDR3 sequence is 17 residues long. Trimming removed 4 bases from V and 1 base from J; junction bases left unmatched: 13. The CDR3 loop reads CAWNPRPGLGGTDTQYF. CDR3 coding DNA: TGTGCCTGGAATCCACGACCGGGACTAGGGGGCACAGATACGCAGTATTTT.

The genes are TRBV5-5 and TRBJ2-7; 8 bases match TRBD1. The CDR3 has 13 amino acids. Germline V gene data show CDR1 as SGHKS and CDR2 as YYEKEE (reference sequence). Germline trimming cut 2 bases from V and 7 bases from J; bases unmatched to any gene: 5. CDR3 in amino acids: CASSLRQGWEQYF. The CDR3 DNA reads TGTGCCAGCAGCTTAAGACAGGGGTGGGAGCAGTACTTC.

The V call is TRBV7-9, the J call TRBJ1-5; 7 bases are a match to TRBD1. CDR1 SEHNR and CDR2 FQNEAQ come from the germline V gene (reference sequence). V dropped 7 bases and J dropped 7; count of bases not matched to a gene: 7. The CDR3 length is 13 residues. CDR3 nucleotide sequence: TGTGCCAGCAACCGGGACAGTGGCCAGCCCCAGCATTTT. Its translation: CASNRDSGQPQHF. Full variable domain (missing parts from reference TRBV7-9 and TRBJ1-5): DTGVSQNPRHKITKRGQNVTFRCDPISEHNRLYWYRQTLGQGPEFLTYFQNEAQLEKSRLLSDRFSAERPKGSFSTLEIQRTEQGDSAMYLCASNRDSGQPQHFGDGTRLSIL.

The chain links TRBV4-1 to TRBJ1-6; possible D gene TRBD1, 5 bases. The CDR3 spans 16 residues. The germline V gene has CDR1 MGHRA and CDR2 YSYEKL. Deletions cut 1 base from V and 4 bases from J, with 11 bases between. The chain's CDR3 is CASSQAVGGYNSPLHF. CDR3 sequence (DNA): TGCGCCAGCAGCCAAGCGGTGGGGGGATATAATTCACCCCTCCACTTT.

This chain uses TRBV4-3 with TRBJ1-2; 11 positions match TRBD1. This CDR3 is built from 16 residues. Germline V lookup: CDR1 LGHNA, CDR2 YSLEER. Trimming removed 2 bases from V and 0 bases from J; junction bases left unmatched: 2. CDR3 DNA: TGCGCCAGCAGCCAACCGGGACAGGGGGCTAACTATGGCTACACCTTC. Protein sequence: CASSQPGQGANYGYTF.

The chain combines TRBV6-5 with TRBJ2-6; unclear D gene. The CDR3 spans 15 residues. Germline assignment: CDR1 MNHEY and CDR2 SVGAGI. V dropped 8 bases and J dropped 2 bases, with 13 bases sitting between them. For the CDR3, the DNA is TGTGCCAGCTCGGCAGGCCCGCCTGGGGCCAACGTCCTGACTTTC. Translated, it gives CASSAGPPGANVLTF.

The chain uses TRBV4-2 and TRBJ1-2; 8 positions match TRBD1. The V gene's germline CDR1 is LGHNA and CDR2 YNFKEQ. The J segment lost 8 bases and the V segment lost 0 bases, leaving 8 bases of the junction unmatched. This CDR3 has 15 amino acids. CDR3 sequence: CASSQDVRGHEGYTF. CDR3 bases: TGTGCCAGCAGCCAAGACGTCAGGGGGCATGAAGGCTACACCTTC.

The V gene is TRBV25-1, the J gene TRBJ2-2; 10 bases align to TRBD2. The CDR3 has 15 residues. V lost 2 bases, J lost 5 bases, and 2 bases stayed unmatched. In germline, CDR1 is MGHDK, CDR2 SYGVNS. The CDR3 bases are TGTGCCAGCAGTGAAGGGACTAGCGATACCGGGGAGCTGTTTTTT. This translates into CASSEGTSDTGELFF.

The rearrangement joins TRBV28 to TRBJ2-1; 13 nucleotides align to TRBD2. The J segment lost 6 bases and the V segment lost 5 bases, leaving 7 bases of the junction unmatched. Germline V gives CDR1 MDHEN, CDR2 SYDVKM. The CDR3 spans 16 residues. CDR3 bases: TGTGCCAGCAGTGCCCCACTAGCGGGGGGGCCCAATGAGCAGTTCTTC. Translation gives CASSAPLAGGPNEQFF. The complete variable domain, with remaining parts taken from reference TRBV28 and TRBJ2-1, reads DVKVTQSSRYLVKRTGEKVFLECVQDMDHENMFWYRQDPGLGLRLIYFSYDVKMKEKGDIPEGYSVSREKKERFSLILESASTNQTSMYLCASSAPLAGGPNEQFFGPGTRLTVL.

The V call is TRBV10-1, the J call TRBJ1-1, with a tentative D call TRBD1 (5 bases). Germline assignment: CDR1 WNHNN and CDR2 SYGVQD (reference sequence). The CDR3 extends over 13 amino acids. With 3 bases removed from V and 11 bases from J, the gap between germline ends came to 16 bases. CDR3 bases: TGCGCCAGCAGTGACCGAGCGGGACGTCGGGCTTTCTTT. The encoded protein is CASSDRAGRRAFF.

V gene TRBV5-4 combines with J gene TRBJ2-7; 10 bases line up with TRBD1. V gave up 2 bases and J gave up 4 bases; unmatched junction bases: 6. Germline V gives CDR1 SGHNT, CDR2 YYREEE (reference sequence). CDR3 size: 15 residues. As DNA, the CDR3 is TGTGCCAGCAGCTTCCCGACAGGGGGCTTGTACGAGCAGTACTTC. This translates into CASSFPTGGLYEQYF.

The chain couples TRBV18 to TRBJ1-2; possible D gene TRBD1, 6 bases. The CDR3 runs 15 residues. The V end lost 0 bases, the J end lost 4 bases, and 12 bases lay between the germline ends. From germline, CDR1 is KGHSH and CDR2 LQKENI. CDR3 residues: CASSPPPGTSYGYTF. The CDR3 bases are TGTGCCAGCTCACCACCGCCGGGGACAAGCTATGGCTACACCTTC.

The chain is built from TRBV4-1 and TRBJ2-1, with D possibly called TRBD1 or TRBD2 (5 bases each). Between the trimmed V and J ends, which lost 3 bases and 4 bases, there was a span of 10 bases. The CDR3 is made up of 14 amino acids. Germline CDR1 is MGHRA and CDR2 is YSYEKL. The CDR3 loop reads CASSHGDGYNEQFF. The CDR3 nucleotides are TGCGCCAGCAGCCACGGGGACGGATACAATGAGCAGTTCTTC.

The rearrangement joins TRBV7-9 to TRBJ2-3; D is unresolved. Germline values: CDR1 SEHNR, CDR2 FQNEAQ (reference sequence). V gave up 5 bases and J gave up 1 base, with 13 bases separating them. CDR3 size: 15 residues. The CDR3 region is CASSADPAGTDTQYF. CDR3 sequence (DNA): TGTGCCAGCAGCGCAGACCCGGCAGGCACAGATACGCAGTATTTT. Variable domain in full (rest from reference TRBV7-9 and TRBJ2-3): DTGVSQNPRHKITKRGQNVTFRCDPISEHNRLYWYRQTLGQGPEFLTYFQNEAQLEKSRLLSDRFSAERPKGSFSTLEIQRTEQGDSAMYLCASSADPAGTDTQYFGPGTRLTVL.

The chain couples TRBV9 to TRBJ1-1, with D possibly TRBD1 on 5 matching bases. Germline CDR1 SGDLS, CDR2 YYNGEE. CDR3 length: 14 residues. V lost 4 bases and J lost 2, with 12 bases in between. The CDR3 nucleotides read TGTGCCAGCAGCCCGGGACGGAGAAACACTGAAGCTTTCTTT. Protein product: CASSPGRRNTEAFF.

The rearrangement links TRBV10-2 to TRBJ2-3, with 7 bases that match TRBD2. There are 16 residues in the CDR3. Germline lookup yields CDR1 WSHSY and CDR2 SAAADI. V shed 2 bases and J 1 base; nucleotides not matched to a gene: 6. CDR3 protein: CASSEPAGWGTDTQYF. For the CDR3, the DNA is TGCGCCAGCAGTGAGCCAGCGGGATGGGGCACAGATACGCAGTATTTT.

The J gene is TRBJ1-6, the V gene TRBV2; D possibly corresponds to TRBD1 (6 bases). The germline V and J ends were trimmed by 2 bases and 5 bases, with 13 bases remaining between them. The CDR3 is 16 amino acids. The germline V gene has CDR1 SNHLY and CDR2 FYNNEI. The CDR3 DNA follows: TGTGCCAGCAGTGAAATCAGGGGTAGGGATAATTCACCCCTCCACTTT. This encodes CASSEIRGRDNSPLHF.

The rearrangement links TRBV27 to TRBJ1-2; a weak D match, TRBD1 (6 bases). The V end was cut by 2 bases, the J end by 2 bases, with 12 bases between. CDR3 length equals 15 residues. Germline CDR1 is MNHEY and CDR2 is SMNVEV (reference sequence). CDR3 residues: CASSLAKGGNYGYTF. In DNA, the CDR3 is TGTGCCAGCAGTTTAGCAAAGGGGGGGAACTATGGCTACACCTTC.

The CDR3 bases are TGTGCCAGCAGCTTAAAGACTAGCGGGAGTACCAGAGAGACCCAGTACTTC. Amino acids: CASSLKTSGSTRETQYF. The J gene is TRBJ2-5, the V gene TRBV7-9; 12 positions match TRBD2. Germline CDR1 and CDR2: SEHNR and FQNEAQ (reference sequence). The CDR3 is made up of 17 amino acids. V shed 2 bases and J 4 bases; nucleotides not matched to a gene: 8.

V usage is TRBV5-6 and J usage is TRBJ2-1; 11 positions match TRBD2. Germline V lookup: CDR1 SGHDT, CDR2 YYEEEE. The junction had 6 bases not matched to a gene; V was cut back by 3 bases and J by 7 bases. CDR3 length equals 15 residues. The CDR3 nucleotides read TGTGCCAGCAGCTCTATAGCGGGAGGGCCTAATGAGCAGTTCTTC. Its translation is CASSSIAGGPNEQFF.